This passage covers 19 T cell receptor beta chains from one sample sequenced in a study of T cell responses to AZD1222 COVID-19 vaccine. Assay: immunoSEQ multiplex PCR; the TCRdb copy retains only in-frame clones and omits some. The data contain around 150,000 clones, approximately 90% of them singletons. The material was peripheral blood, obtained 28 days after the second AZD1222 dose. Receptor source: an adult who received the AZD1222 COVID-19 vaccine.

This clone has just one count. CDR3 in amino acids: CASKGGVTEAYEQYF. The CDR3 DNA is TGTGCCAGCAAAGGTGGGGTGACCGAAGCCTACGAGCAGTACTTC. The chain links TRBV2 to TRBJ2-7; the D is unclear. The CDR3 length is 15 residues. V was cut by 7 bases and J by 2 bases, with 18 bases left in between. Germline CDR1 and CDR2: SNHLY and FYNNEI.

This clone was observed a few times. The rearrangement uses TRBV4-1 and TRBJ2-7, with D hard to call. Trimming left V 1 base short and J 2 bases short, with 9 bases between. Per the germline V gene, CDR1 is MGHRA and CDR2 is YSYEKL. This CDR3 has 14 amino acids. CDR3 coding DNA: TGCGCCAGCAGCCAAGGAACATCTACCTACGAGCAGTACTTC. This gives the protein CASSQGTSTYEQYF.

The CDR3 DNA sequence: TGTGCCAGCTCACCAGCCATCCTAGCGGGGGAAGAGACCCAGTACTTC. Its translation: CASSPAILAGEETQYF. V gene TRBV18 combines with J gene TRBJ2-5; 10 positions match TRBD2. The junction had 6 bases not matched to a gene; V was cut back by 2 bases and J by 3 bases. The CDR3 extends over 16 amino acids. CDR1 and CDR2 (germline): KGHSH, LQKENI.

CDR3 sequence (DNA): TGCGCCAGCAGCTTTACAGGGAAAGGCACTGAAGCTTTCTTT. It translates to CASSFTGKGTEAFF. V is TRBV5-1 and J is TRBJ1-1; possibly TRBD1 for D (6 bases). V lost 2 bases, J lost 4 bases, and 12 bases lay in between. CDR3 length: 14 amino acids. Germline loops: CDR1 SGHRS, CDR2 YFSETQ.

The chain employs TRBV5-1 and TRBJ1-2, with a possible D match to TRBD1 (6 bases). This CDR3 contains 14 residues. V lost 0 bases, J lost 5 bases, and 11 bases lay in between. Germline assignment: CDR1 SGHRS and CDR2 YFSETQ. The CDR3 DNA follows: TGCGCCAGCAGCTTGGAAGGGGGTCGGTATGGCTACACCTTC. This codes for CASSLEGGRYGYTF.

This clone has a single count. The V and J genes are TRBV5-6 and TRBJ1-4; unclear D gene. Germline loops: CDR1 SGHDT, CDR2 YYEEEE. The CDR3 consists of 15 residues. Trimming removed 4 bases from V and 5 bases from J, with 15 bases in between. The CDR3 DNA follows: TGTGCCAGCAGCCGACCGGGAGAGGGAAATGAAAAACTGTTTTTT. Residues: CASSRPGEGNEKLFF.

The chain recombines TRBV7-6 with TRBJ1-5; 8 bases align to TRBD1. The CDR3 extends over 15 amino acids. V shed 0 bases and J 6 bases; nucleotides not matched to a gene: 4. Per the germline V gene, CDR1 is SGHVS and CDR2 is FNYEAQ. The CDR3 here is CASSLAPGGSQPQHF. DNA of the CDR3: TGTGCCAGCAGCTTAGCTCCAGGGGGCAGTCAGCCCCAGCATTTT.

The V gene is TRBV9, the J gene TRBJ2-2; no definite D call. Germline V gene data show CDR1 as SGDLS and CDR2 as YYNGEE. The CDR3 is 16 residues long. V was trimmed by 3 bases and J by 2 bases, leaving 14 bases between them. The CDR3 nucleotides read TGTGCCAGCAGCGCCTCACCCCACACAAACACCGGGGAGCTGTTTTTT. It translates to CASSASPHTNTGELFF.

This chain joins TRBV10-2 and TRBJ2-7; 9 bases agree with TRBD2. Germline V lookup: CDR1 WSHSY, CDR2 SAAADI. The ends lost 3 bases at V and 4 bases at J; junction bases unmatched: 16. The CDR3 loop spans 18 amino acids. For the CDR3, the DNA is TGCGCCAGCAGTGATCCCCGTCTACGACTAGCGGAAAGGTACGAGCAGTACTTC. This codes for CASSDPRLRLAERYEQYF.

The rearrangement links TRBV19 to TRBJ1-5; no definite D call. V was clipped by 5 bases and J by 6 bases, with 26 bases between them. Germline V gives CDR1 LNHDA, CDR2 SQIVND (reference sequence). This CDR3 is built from 18 residues. The DNA for the CDR3 is TGTGCCAGTAGTCCCCTGGTAAGGGAAGGAGTTATCCGTCAGCCCCAGCATTTT. It codes for CASSPLVREGVIRQPQHF.

This clone was detected only once. The rearrangement links TRBV24-1 to TRBJ2-5; 7 bases are shared with TRBD2. Germline trimming cut 5 bases from V and 4 bases from J; bases unmatched to any gene: 12. Germline V gives CDR1 KGHDR, CDR2 SFDVKD. The CDR3 contains 16 residues. DNA for the CDR3: TGTGCCACCAGTGTGGAGGTGGGAGGGCCGGGAGAGACCCAGTACTTC. It specifies CATSVEVGGPGETQYF.

The chain has TRBV4-1 and TRBJ1-4; tentatively, D is TRBD1 (6 bases). The CDR3 sequence is 14 residues long. Per germline, CDR1 MGHRA and CDR2 YSYEKL. The V end lost 4 bases, the J end lost 7 bases, and 13 bases lay between the germline ends. This chain's CDR3 is CASSRDRLSEKLFF. The CDR3 nucleotides are TGCGCCAGCAGCCGCGACAGGCTTAGTGAAAAACTGTTTTTT.

The chain combines TRBV4-2 with TRBJ2-2; D not certain. Trimming cost V 0 bases and J 1 base, with 6 bases left between them. This CDR3 region has 15 residues. From germline, CDR1 is LGHNA and CDR2 YNFKEQ. CDR3 sequence reads: CASSQEAENTGELFF. The DNA of the CDR3 is TGTGCCAGCAGCCAAGAGGCAGAGAACACCGGGGAGCTGTTTTTT.

The chain couples TRBV2 to TRBJ1-2; 9 bases fit TRBD1. The ends lost 1 base at V and 2 bases at J; junction bases unmatched: 5. Germline CDR1 and CDR2: SNHLY and FYNNEI. CDR3 length equals 16 residues. The CDR3 region has the DNA TGTGCCAGCAGTGAAGTGACCGGGACAGGGAACTATGGCTACACCTTC. Protein: CASSEVTGTGNYGYTF.

The CDR3 here is CASSVVPAGDSPLHF. The CDR3 nucleotides read TGTGCCAGCAGCGTCGTTCCGGCTGGGGATTCACCCCTCCACTTT. The chain employs TRBV9 and TRBJ1-6; no clear D. Trimming took 2 bases from V and 8 from J, leaving 14 bases between them. The CDR3 consists of 15 residues. Germline V CDR1 and CDR2: SGDLS, YYNGEE.

The chain has TRBV29-1 and TRBJ2-7, with 9 bases that match TRBD1. With V trimmed by 4 bases and J by 5 bases, 6 bases remained unmatched. CDR1 is SQVTM and CDR2 is ANQGSEA in the germline V gene. This CDR3 contains 13 residues. CDR3: CSVVGQGLDEQYF. The DNA for the CDR3 is TGCAGCGTTGTGGGACAGGGTTTGGACGAGCAGTACTTC.

The chain is built from TRBV18 and TRBJ2-7; the match to TRBD1 covers 7 bases. The CDR3 is 14 residues long. Germline assignment: CDR1 KGHSH and CDR2 LQKENI. V gave up 3 bases and J gave up 2 bases; unmatched junction bases: 4. CDR3 sequence: CASSPLGTAYEQYF. The CDR3 region has the DNA TGTGCCAGCTCACCTCTTGGGACAGCCTACGAGCAGTACTTC.

V usage is TRBV19 and J usage is TRBJ1-5; 9 bases fit TRBD1. The CDR3 is 15 amino acids. Germline CDR1 and CDR2: LNHDA and SQIVND (reference sequence). The V segment lost 3 bases and the J segment 6 bases; nucleotides outside the gene matches: 6. CDR3 sequence: CASSIKGQGFQPQHF. CDR3 nucleotides: TGTGCCAGTAGTATCAAGGGACAGGGTTTTCAGCCCCAGCATTTT.

J is TRBJ2-2 and V is TRBV2; D is perhaps TRBD2 (6 bases). Germline assignment: CDR1 SNHLY and CDR2 FYNNEI. This CDR3 spans 14 amino acids. With 3 bases removed from V and 4 bases from J, the gap between germline ends came to 9 bases. The CDR3 bases are TGTGCCAGCAGTGACGGACTACTCACCGGGGAGCTGTTTTTT. Its protein product is CASSDGLLTGELFF.